This T cell receptor (beta chain) appears in the sequencing data of a study of blood T cell repertoires in COVID-19 (dated by TCRdb to the early 2020s). Concerning the study at large: The collaborator samples originated in the United States, Italy and Spain and spanned the acute and convalescent phases of COVID-19. The prospective study material was composed of cDNA or gDNA derived from T cells, B-cell-depleted T cells, or PBMCs. Subjects who had been exposed to COVID-19, were actively infected with it, or had recovered from it provided the deeply sampled blood TCRbeta repertoires that made up the dataset. The repertoires were made available in a free public database intended to serve as a resource for research on the immune response to SARS-CoV-2. Samples came from the ongoing ImmuneRACE study (first 160 participants) plus 1,254 subjects from 6 global collaborators. A de-identified subject ID, COVID-19 status, age in years and sex were almost always included in the sample metadata. Where available, HLA class I and class II types were obtained from metadata supplied by the sample provider rather than from assay-based typing. Study-wide findings and limitations: How much clinical and demographic metadata was included differed by source and by participant, and the metadata was provided uncurated.

TCRbeta CDR3 regions were amplified from genomic DNA using the immunoSEQ Assay, a bias-controlled multiplex PCR. The study's own analysis went as follows. Nucleated cell counts per sample were estimated from amplification of reference gene primers within the assay. Sequence reads were collapsed and filtered to measure the absolute abundance of every unique TCRbeta CDR3 rearrangement. Productive Simpson clonality was computed per sample as the square root of Simpson's diversity index over productive rearrangements. TCRdb took over this immuneACCESS table, retaining in-frame rearrangements with V and J assigned. Such tables are incomplete; in checked studies, under half of the missing clones stem from an unresolved V gene, and the remainder is unexplained. Clone size and V and J calls were adopted from that table, with D and trimming inferred from the DNA. In this sample the table shows around 100,000 clones, around 86% of which occur a single time. Together, the top ten hold more than 4.5% of the sample.

Comment on this clone: What this receptor recognizes is not known. No per-base quality is available; no much larger clone lies one base away.

At one collaborating source in Seattle, patients were enrolled during active infection and were followed longitudinally through the course of disease. Whole blood was collected in K2EDTA tubes by collaborating institutions according to the institutions' own protocols. For TCRbeta analysis, collaborators shipped samples in one of three forms: frozen whole blood, isolated PBMCs, or DNA extracted from either of those sample types. What was sequenced was peripheral blood. The receptor was isolated from a man aged 60-69 years with COVID-19, enrolled during active disease.

CDR3 reads: CASSEYLNTEAFF. The nucleotide sequence is TGTGCCAGCAGTGAATATTTGAACACTGAAGCTTTCTTT. The V gene is TRBV2 and the J gene is TRBJ1-1; the D gene identity is not certain. The junction carries 4 bases between V and J, which are trimmed by 2 bases and 0 bases respectively. As encoded in the germline V gene, CDR1 is SNHLY while CDR2 is FYNNEI. Its CDR3 holds 13 amino acids, cysteine through phenylalanine. Kept here is only the CDR3 DNA, which spans 39 bases and is read in frame from base 1.